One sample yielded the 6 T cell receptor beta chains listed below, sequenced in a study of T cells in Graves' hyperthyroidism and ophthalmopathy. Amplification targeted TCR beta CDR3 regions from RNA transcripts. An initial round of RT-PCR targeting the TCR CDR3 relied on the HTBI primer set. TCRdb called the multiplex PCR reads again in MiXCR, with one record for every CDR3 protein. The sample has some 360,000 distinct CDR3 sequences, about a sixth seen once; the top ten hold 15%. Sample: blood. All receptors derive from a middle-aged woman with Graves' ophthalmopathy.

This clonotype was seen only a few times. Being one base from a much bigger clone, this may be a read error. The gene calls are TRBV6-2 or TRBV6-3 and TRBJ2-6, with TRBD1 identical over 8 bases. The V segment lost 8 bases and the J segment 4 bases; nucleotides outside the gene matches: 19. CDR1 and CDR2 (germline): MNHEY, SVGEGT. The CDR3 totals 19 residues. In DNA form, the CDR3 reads TGTGCCAGCCTAGAGGGGCAGGGGGCCCCCCATTTCGGGGCCAACGTCCTGACTTTC. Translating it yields CASLEGQGAPHFGANVLTF.

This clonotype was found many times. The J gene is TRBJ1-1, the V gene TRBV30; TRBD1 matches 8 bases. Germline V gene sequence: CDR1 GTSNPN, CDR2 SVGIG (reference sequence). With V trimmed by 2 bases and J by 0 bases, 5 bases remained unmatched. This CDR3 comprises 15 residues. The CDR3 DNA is TGTGCCTGGAGTCCCCGGACAGGGCTGAACACTGAAGCTTTCTTT. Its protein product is CAWSPRTGLNTEAFF. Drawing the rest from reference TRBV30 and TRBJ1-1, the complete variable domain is SQTIHQWPATLVQPVGSPLSLECTVEGTSNPNLYWYRQAAGRGLQLLFYSVGIGQISSEVPQNLSASRPQDRQFILSSKKLLLSDSGFYLCAWSPRTGLNTEAFFGQGTRLTVV.

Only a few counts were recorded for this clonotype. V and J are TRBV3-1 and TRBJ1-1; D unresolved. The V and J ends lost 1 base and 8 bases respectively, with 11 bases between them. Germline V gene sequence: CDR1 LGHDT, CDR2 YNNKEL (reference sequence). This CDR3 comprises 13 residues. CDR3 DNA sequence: TGTGCCAGCAGCCAAGTGCCCGGGTCGGAAGCTTTCTTT. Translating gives CASSQVPGSEAFF. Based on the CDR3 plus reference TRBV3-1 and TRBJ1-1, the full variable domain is DTAVSQTPKYLVTQMGNDKSIKCEQNLGHDTMYWYKQDSKKFLKIMFSYNNKELIINETVPNRFSPKSPDKAHLNLHINSLELGDSAVYFCASSQVPGSEAFFGQGTRLTVV.

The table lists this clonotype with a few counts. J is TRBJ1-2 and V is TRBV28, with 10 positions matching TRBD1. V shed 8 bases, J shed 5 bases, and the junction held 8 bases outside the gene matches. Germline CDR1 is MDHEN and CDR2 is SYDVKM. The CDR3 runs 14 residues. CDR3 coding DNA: TGTGCCAGCCTACGGGACAGGGGAGTATATGGCTACACCTTC. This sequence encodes CASLRDRGVYGYTF.

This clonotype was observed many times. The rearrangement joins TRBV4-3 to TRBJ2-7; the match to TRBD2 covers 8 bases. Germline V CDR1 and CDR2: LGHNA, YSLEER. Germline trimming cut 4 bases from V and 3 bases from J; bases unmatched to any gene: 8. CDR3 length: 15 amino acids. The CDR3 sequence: CASSPEREYYYEQYF. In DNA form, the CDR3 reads TGCGCCAGCAGCCCAGAGCGGGAGTATTACTACGAGCAGTACTTC.

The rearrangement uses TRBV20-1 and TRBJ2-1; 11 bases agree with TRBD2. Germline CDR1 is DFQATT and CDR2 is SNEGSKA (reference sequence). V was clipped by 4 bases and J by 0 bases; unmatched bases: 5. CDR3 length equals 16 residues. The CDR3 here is CSATETSGSSYNEQFF. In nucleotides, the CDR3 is TGCAGTGCTACGGAAACTAGCGGGAGCTCCTACAATGAGCAGTTCTTC.